The clone carrying this T cell receptor beta chain was seen at least ten times. Its specificity is unknown. TCRdb reprocessed the reads via MiXCR and lists one record per CDR3 protein. The profile covers 250,000 to 350,000 distinct CDR3 sequences, with 20% to 30% appearing a single time and approximately 14% taken by the ten largest. The data originate from a study of T cell repertoires in cytomegalovirus infection. Study summary: Both CMV infection and a matching HLA type were indicated by public TCR beta signatures. General observations from the study: The ex vivo response showed dominance by HLA-C-restricted CMV-specific TCR beta clonotypes. CMV carriers with the relevant HLA were identified by cumulative public TCR beta family frequency.

V dropped 4 bases and J dropped 2; count of bases not matched to a gene: 5. CDR3 length equals 16 residues. Germline-derived CDR1 and CDR2 are SGHVS and FNYEAQ. The source is a human donor in good health (CMV status not recorded). Some clones in this sample may be carry-over from other donors' samples. The sample taken for sequencing was PBMCs. The chain carries TRBV7-6 and TRBJ2-3; 11 bases align to TRBD1. This chain's CDR3 is CASSSGQGDYTDTQYF. In DNA form, the CDR3 reads TGTGCCAGCAGCTCGGGACAGGGGGACTACACAGATACGCAGTATTTT.